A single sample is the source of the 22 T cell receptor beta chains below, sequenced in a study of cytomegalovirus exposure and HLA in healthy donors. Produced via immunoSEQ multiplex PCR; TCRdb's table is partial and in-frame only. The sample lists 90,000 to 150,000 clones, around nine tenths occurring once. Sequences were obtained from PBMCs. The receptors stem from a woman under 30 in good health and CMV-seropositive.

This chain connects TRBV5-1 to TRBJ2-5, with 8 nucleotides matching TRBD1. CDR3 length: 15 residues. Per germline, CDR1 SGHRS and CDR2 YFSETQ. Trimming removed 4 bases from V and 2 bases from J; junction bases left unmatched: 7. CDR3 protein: CASSRLTGEQETQYF. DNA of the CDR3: TGCGCCAGCAGCAGACTGACAGGGGAACAAGAGACCCAGTACTTC.

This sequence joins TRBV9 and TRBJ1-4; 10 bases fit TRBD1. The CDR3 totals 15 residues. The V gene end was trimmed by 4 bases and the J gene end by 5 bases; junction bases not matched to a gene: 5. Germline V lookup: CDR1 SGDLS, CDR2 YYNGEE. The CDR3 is CASSPRDRGNEKLFF. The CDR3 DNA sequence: TGTGCCAGCAGCCCTCGGGACAGGGGCAATGAAAAACTGTTTTTT.

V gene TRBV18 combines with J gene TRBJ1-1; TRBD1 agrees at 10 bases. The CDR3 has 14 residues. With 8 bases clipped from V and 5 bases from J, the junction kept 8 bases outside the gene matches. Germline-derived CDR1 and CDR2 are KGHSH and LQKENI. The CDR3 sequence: CASHRDRGGTEAFF. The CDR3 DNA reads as TGTGCCAGCCATAGGGACAGGGGAGGGACTGAAGCTTTCTTT.

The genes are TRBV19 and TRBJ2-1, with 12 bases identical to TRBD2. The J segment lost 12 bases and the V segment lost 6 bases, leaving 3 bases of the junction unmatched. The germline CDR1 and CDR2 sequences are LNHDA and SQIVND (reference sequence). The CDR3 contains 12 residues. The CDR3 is CASSAGLAGQFF. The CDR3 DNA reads TGTGCCAGTAGCGCGGGACTAGCGGGGCAGTTCTTC.

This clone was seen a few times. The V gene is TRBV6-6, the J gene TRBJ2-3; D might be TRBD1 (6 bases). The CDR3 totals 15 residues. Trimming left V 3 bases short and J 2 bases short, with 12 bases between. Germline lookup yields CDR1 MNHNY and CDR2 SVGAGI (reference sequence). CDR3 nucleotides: TGTGCCAGCAGTTATCTGGGGGCTCACACAGATACGCAGTATTTT. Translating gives CASSYLGAHTDTQYF.

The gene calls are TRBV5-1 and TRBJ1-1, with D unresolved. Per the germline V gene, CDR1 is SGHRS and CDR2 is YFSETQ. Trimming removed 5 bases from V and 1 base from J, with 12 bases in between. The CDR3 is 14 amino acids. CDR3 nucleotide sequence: TGCGCCAGCAGTGAACTTGGAGCGAACACTGAAGCTTTCTTT. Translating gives CASSELGANTEAFF.

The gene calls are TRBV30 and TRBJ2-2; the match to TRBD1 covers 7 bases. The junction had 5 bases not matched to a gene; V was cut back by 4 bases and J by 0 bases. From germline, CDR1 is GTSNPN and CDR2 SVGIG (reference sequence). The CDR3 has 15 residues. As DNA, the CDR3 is TGTGCCTGGAAAGGGGGCTCTTCGAACACCGGGGAGCTGTTTTTT. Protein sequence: CAWKGGSSNTGELFF.

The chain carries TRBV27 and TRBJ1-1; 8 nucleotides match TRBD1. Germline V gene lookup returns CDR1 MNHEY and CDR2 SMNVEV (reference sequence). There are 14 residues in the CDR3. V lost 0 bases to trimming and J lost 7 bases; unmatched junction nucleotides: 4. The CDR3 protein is CASSLSRGQDEAFF. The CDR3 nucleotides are TGTGCCAGCAGTTTATCGAGGGGACAGGATGAAGCTTTCTTT.

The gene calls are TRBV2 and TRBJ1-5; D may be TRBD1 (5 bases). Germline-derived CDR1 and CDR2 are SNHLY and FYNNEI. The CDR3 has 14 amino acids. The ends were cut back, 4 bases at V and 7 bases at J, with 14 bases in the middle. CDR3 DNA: TGTGCCAGCAGTGTAGGCGGGGCGGGGCAGCCCCAGCATTTT. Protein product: CASSVGGAGQPQHF.

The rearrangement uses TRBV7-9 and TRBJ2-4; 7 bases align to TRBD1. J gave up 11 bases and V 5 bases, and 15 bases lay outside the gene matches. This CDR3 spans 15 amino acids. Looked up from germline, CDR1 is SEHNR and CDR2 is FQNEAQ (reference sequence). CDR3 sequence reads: CASSPYRAPQGVQYF. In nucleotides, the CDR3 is TGTGCCAGCAGCCCCTACCGGGCCCCCCAGGGGGTTCAGTACTTC. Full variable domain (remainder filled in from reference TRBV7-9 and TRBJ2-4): DTGVSQNPRHKITKRGQNVTFRCDPISEHNRLYWYRQTLGQGPEFLTYFQNEAQLEKSRLLSDRFSAERPKGSFSTLEIQRTEQGDSAMYLCASSPYRAPQGVQYFGAGTRLSVL.

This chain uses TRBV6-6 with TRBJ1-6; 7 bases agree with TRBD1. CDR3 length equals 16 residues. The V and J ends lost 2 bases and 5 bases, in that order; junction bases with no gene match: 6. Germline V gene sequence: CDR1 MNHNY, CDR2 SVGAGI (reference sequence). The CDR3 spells CASSYVQGQHNSPLHF. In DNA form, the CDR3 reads TGTGCCAGCAGTTACGTTCAGGGACAGCATAATTCACCCCTCCACTTT.

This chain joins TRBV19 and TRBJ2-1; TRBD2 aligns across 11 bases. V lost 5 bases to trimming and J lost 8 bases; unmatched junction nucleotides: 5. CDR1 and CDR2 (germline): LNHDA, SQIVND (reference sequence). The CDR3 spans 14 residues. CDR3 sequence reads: CASSPGLAGDEQFF. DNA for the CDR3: TGTGCCAGTAGTCCCGGACTAGCGGGCGATGAGCAGTTCTTC.

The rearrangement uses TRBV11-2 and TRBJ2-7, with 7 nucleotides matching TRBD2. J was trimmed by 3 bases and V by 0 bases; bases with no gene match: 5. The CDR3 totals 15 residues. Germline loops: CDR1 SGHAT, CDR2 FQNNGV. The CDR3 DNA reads TGTGCCAGCAGCTTAGATCTGGGACTACTCTACGAGCAGTACTTC. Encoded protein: CASSLDLGLLYEQYF.

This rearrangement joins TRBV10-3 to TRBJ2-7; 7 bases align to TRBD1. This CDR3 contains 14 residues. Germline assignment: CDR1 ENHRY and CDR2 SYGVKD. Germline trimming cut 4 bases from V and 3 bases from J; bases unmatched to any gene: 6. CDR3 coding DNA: TGTGCCATCAGTGTAGGGCAGGGGGTCTACGAGCAGTACTTC. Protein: CAISVGQGVYEQYF.

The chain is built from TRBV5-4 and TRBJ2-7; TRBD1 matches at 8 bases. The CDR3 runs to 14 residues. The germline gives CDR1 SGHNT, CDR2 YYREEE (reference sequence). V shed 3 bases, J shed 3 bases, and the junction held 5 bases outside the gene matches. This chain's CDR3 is CASSSGQGGYEQYF. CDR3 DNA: TGTGCCAGCAGCTCCGGACAGGGAGGCTACGAGCAGTACTTC.

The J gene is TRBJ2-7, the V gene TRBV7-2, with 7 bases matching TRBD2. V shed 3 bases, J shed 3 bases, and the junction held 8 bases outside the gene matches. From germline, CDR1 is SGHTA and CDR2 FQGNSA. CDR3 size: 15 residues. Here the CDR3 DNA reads TGTGCCAGCAGCTTGGGGGGGGTTTCGAACTACGAGCAGTACTTC. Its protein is CASSLGGVSNYEQYF.

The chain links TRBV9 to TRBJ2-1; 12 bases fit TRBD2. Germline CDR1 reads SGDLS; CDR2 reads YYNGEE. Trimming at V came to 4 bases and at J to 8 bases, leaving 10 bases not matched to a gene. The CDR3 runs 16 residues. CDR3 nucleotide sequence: TGTGCCAGCAGCCTACGTCCTAGCGGGGGGGCCCATGAGCAGTTCTTC. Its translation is CASSLRPSGGAHEQFF.

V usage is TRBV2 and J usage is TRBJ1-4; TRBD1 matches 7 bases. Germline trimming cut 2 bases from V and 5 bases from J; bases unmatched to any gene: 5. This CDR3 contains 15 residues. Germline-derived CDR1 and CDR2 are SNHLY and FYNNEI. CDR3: CASSERGQLNEKLFF. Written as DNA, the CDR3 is TGTGCCAGCAGTGAACGGGGACAGTTGAATGAAAAACTGTTTTTT. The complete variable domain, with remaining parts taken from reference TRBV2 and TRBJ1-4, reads EPEVTQTPSHQVTQMGQEVILRCVPISNHLYFYWYRQILGQKVEFLVSFYNNEISEKSEIFDDQFSVERPDGSNFTLKIRSTKLEDSAMYFCASSERGQLNEKLFFGSGTQLSVL.

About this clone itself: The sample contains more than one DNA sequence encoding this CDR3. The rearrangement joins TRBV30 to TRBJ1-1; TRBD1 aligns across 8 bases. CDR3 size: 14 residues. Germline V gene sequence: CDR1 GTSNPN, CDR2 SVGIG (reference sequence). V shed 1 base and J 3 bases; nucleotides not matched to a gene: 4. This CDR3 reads CAWSADRGYTEAFF. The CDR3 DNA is TGTGCCTGGAGTGCCGACAGGGGCTACACTGAAGCTTTCTTT.

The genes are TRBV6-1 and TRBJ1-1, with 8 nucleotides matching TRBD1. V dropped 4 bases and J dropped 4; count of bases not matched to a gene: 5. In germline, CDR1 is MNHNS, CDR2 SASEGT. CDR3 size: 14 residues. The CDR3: CASSATGGVTEAFF. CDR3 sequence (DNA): TGTGCCAGCAGTGCAACAGGGGGGGTCACTGAAGCTTTCTTT.

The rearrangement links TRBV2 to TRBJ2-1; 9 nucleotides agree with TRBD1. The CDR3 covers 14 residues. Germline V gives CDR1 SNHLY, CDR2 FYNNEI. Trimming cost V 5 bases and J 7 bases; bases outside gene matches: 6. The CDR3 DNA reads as TGTGCCAGCAGTTCTGGACAGGGGAGGAATGAGCAGTTCTTC. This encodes CASSSGQGRNEQFF.

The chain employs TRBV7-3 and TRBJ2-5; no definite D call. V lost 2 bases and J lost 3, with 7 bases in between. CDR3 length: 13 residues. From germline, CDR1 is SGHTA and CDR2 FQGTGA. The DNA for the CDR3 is TGTGCCAGCAGCTTATATACGGAAGAGACCCAGTACTTC. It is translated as CASSLYTEETQYF.